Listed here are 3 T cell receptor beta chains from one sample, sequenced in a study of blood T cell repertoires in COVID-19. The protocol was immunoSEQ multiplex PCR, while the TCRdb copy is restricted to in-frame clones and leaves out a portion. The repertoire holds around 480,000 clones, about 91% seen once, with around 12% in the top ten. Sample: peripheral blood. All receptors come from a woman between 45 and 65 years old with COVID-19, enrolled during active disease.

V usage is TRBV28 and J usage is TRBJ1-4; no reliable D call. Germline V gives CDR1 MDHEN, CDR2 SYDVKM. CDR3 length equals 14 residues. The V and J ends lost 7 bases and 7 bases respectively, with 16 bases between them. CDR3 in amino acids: CASISSRRSEKLFF. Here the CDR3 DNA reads TGTGCCAGCATCTCGAGTCGTCGGAGTGAAAAACTGTTTTTT.

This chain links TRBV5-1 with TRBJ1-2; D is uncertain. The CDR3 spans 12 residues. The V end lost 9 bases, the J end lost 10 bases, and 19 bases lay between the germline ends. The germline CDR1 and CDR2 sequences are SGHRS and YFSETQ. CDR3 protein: CATSDPEKYYTF. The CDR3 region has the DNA TGCGCCACGAGCGATCCCGAAAAATACTACACCTTC.

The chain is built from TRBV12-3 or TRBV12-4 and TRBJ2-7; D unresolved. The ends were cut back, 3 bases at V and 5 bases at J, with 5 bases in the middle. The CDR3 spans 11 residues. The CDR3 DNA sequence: TGTGCCAGCAGTTTGAGCGACGAGCAGTACTTC. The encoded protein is CASSLSDEQYF.